Below, 21 T cell receptor beta chains from the same sample are listed, as sequenced in a study of blood T cell repertoires in COVID-19. The assay was immunoSEQ multiplex PCR, and TCRdb's table has in-frame clones only and misses some. The sample yields roughly 150,000 clones, roughly 80% seen once. The sequenced sample consisted of peripheral blood. These receptors all come from a woman older than 75 with acute or convalescent COVID-19.

About this clone: An end of the junction differs from the germline gene, which may be a read error. V gene TRBV12-3 or TRBV12-4 combines with J gene TRBJ2-3; D perhaps matches TRBD2 (7 bases). The CDR3 has 13 residues. CDR3 in amino acids: CASSLGGRGAEVF. The CDR3 DNA is TGTGCCAGCAGTTTAGGGGGTCGGGGGGCTGAGGTATTT.

The chain carries TRBV11-2 and TRBJ2-2; weak D call: TRBD2 (6 bases). This CDR3 is built from 14 residues. Germline V gene sequence: CDR1 SGHAT, CDR2 FQNNGV. The germline V and J ends were trimmed by 5 bases and 6 bases, with 13 bases remaining between them. CDR3 sequence reads: CASSRAGTSGELFF. CDR3 bases: TGTGCCAGCAGCCGGGCCGGGACTTCCGGGGAGCTGTTTTTT.

This clone was observed a few times. The J gene is TRBJ1-2, the V gene TRBV5-1, with a possible D match to TRBD1 (5 bases). CDR3 size: 15 residues. Per germline, CDR1 SGHRS and CDR2 YFSETQ. Trimming stripped 0 bases from V and 8 bases from J, with 17 bases between. CDR3 coding DNA: TGCGCCAGCAGCTTGGGGGTCCCGGGACTTGACGGCTACACCTTC. Protein: CASSLGVPGLDGYTF.

The V gene is TRBV5-5, the J gene TRBJ2-1; 10 bases are a match to TRBD2. J gave up 0 bases and V 6 bases, and 3 bases lay outside the gene matches. The CDR3 covers 15 residues. Germline V CDR1 and CDR2: SGHKS, YYEKEE (reference sequence). The CDR3 region has the DNA TGTGCCAGCACGGGACTAGCGAGCTCCTACAATGAGCAGTTCTTC. Translation: CASTGLASSYNEQFF.

The chain uses TRBV19 and TRBJ1-2; D is undetermined. Germline V lookup: CDR1 LNHDA, CDR2 SQIVND (reference sequence). Trimming left V 7 bases short and J 6 bases short, with 24 bases between. This CDR3 region has 16 residues. DNA for the CDR3: TGTGCCAGTACCCTAGACGGCACCCTTTCCCGGAATGGCTACACCTTC. It codes for CASTLDGTLSRNGYTF.

The chain recombines TRBV11-2 with TRBJ2-1; 8 nucleotides match TRBD2. CDR1 SGHAT and CDR2 FQNNGV come from the germline V gene. V shed 7 bases, J shed 1 base, and the junction held 6 bases outside the gene matches. This CDR3 spans 15 amino acids. The CDR3 protein is CASTRGGRSYNEQFF. For the CDR3, the DNA is TGTGCCAGCACACGGGGGGGTCGGTCCTACAATGAGCAGTTCTTC. The full variable domain, in which reference TRBV11-2 and TRBJ2-1 provide the parts outside the CDR3, is EAGVAQSPRYKIIEKRQSVAFWCNPISGHATLYWYQQILGQGPKLLIQFQNNGVVDDSQLPKDRFSAERLKGVDSTLKIQPAKLEDSAVYLCASTRGGRSYNEQFFGPGTRLTVL.

This clone occurred once. The V call is TRBV28, the J call TRBJ1-2; 7 positions match TRBD1. The germline V gene encodes CDR1 MDHEN and CDR2 SYDVKM. V trimming: 6 bases; J trimming: 1 base; junction bases outside the gene matches: 14. The CDR3 is 17 amino acids. CDR3 loop: CASSSLFQGERNYGYTF. The CDR3 bases are TGTGCCAGCAGCTCCCTGTTCCAGGGGGAACGTAACTATGGCTACACCTTC.

The rearrangement links TRBV18 to TRBJ2-1; TRBD1 agrees at 7 bases. CDR1 and CDR2 from the germline V gene are KGHSH and LQKENI. The V and J ends lost 2 bases and 6 bases, in that order; junction bases with no gene match: 7. CDR3 length equals 15 residues. CDR3 DNA sequence: TGTGCCAGCTCACCAGAACAGGGGATACGCAATGAGCAGTTCTTC. It translates to CASSPEQGIRNEQFF.

This chain links TRBV28 with TRBJ1-1; 7 nucleotides align to TRBD1. This CDR3 has 14 residues. Germline V gene data show CDR1 as MDHEN and CDR2 as SYDVKM. Trimming at V came to 6 bases and at J to 6 bases, leaving 10 bases not matched to a gene. As DNA, the CDR3 is TGTGCCAGCAGAACGCAGGGGGTAAGCGCTGAAGCTTTCTTT. It is translated as CASRTQGVSAEAFF.

This chain links TRBV20-1 with TRBJ2-1; D gene ambiguous. This CDR3 is built from 11 residues. CDR1 is DFQATT and CDR2 is SNEGSKA in the germline V gene (reference sequence). Trimming took 5 bases from V and 4 from J, leaving 6 bases between them. This CDR3 reads CSAEEYNEQFF. For the CDR3, the DNA is TGCAGTGCTGAGGAATACAATGAGCAGTTCTTC.

The V call is TRBV19, the J call TRBJ2-3, with 7 bases lining up with TRBD1. The CDR3 has 15 residues. V gave up 3 bases and J gave up 5 bases; unmatched junction bases: 8. Germline CDR1 reads LNHDA; CDR2 reads SQIVND (reference sequence). The CDR3 DNA reads TGTGCCAGTAGTATCCGCAGGGGGTTCGGAGATACGCAGTATTTT. Translation: CASSIRRGFGDTQYF.

This chain links TRBV7-2 with TRBJ2-7, with 10 bases identical to TRBD2. V dropped 5 bases and J dropped 7; count of bases not matched to a gene: 8. This CDR3 has 14 amino acids. Germline V gives CDR1 SGHTA, CDR2 FQGNSA. The CDR3 sequence: CASSLSGGAGEQYF. The CDR3 region has the DNA TGTGCCAGCAGCCTCAGCGGGGGGGCGGGTGAGCAGTACTTC.

The gene calls are TRBV6-2 or TRBV6-3 and TRBJ1-5, with TRBD1 matching 8 bases. Trimming cost V 6 bases and J 3 bases; bases outside gene matches: 16. The CDR3 is 18 residues long. The germline gives CDR1 MNHEY, CDR2 SVGEGT. The CDR3 here is CASRYQLRTGSNNQPQHF. CDR3 nucleotides: TGTGCCAGCAGATACCAGCTCCGGACAGGGTCAAACAATCAGCCCCAGCATTTT.

The rearrangement joins TRBV27 to TRBJ2-1; D perhaps matches TRBD2 (6 bases). CDR1 and CDR2 (germline): MNHEY, SMNVEV (reference sequence). Trimming removed 5 bases at V and 5 bases at J, with 16 bases between. The CDR3 sequence is 15 residues long. The CDR3 sequence: CASSNPLGEDNEQFF. CDR3 nucleotides: TGTGCCAGCAGTAACCCCCTGGGGGAGGACAATGAGCAGTTCTTC.

This clone was seen only once. This chain uses TRBV5-1 with TRBJ1-1; 10 bases fit TRBD1. CDR1 SGHRS and CDR2 YFSETQ come from the germline V gene. With 4 bases clipped from V and 7 bases from J, the junction kept 10 bases outside the gene matches. This CDR3 comprises 15 residues. The DNA of the CDR3 is TGCGCCAGCAGCGCCGGGACAGGGGCGAGGTTTGAAGCTTTCTTT. It codes for CASSAGTGARFEAFF.

This rearrangement joins TRBV5-1 to TRBJ2-1; the D gene is possibly TRBD1 (5 bases). Germline V CDR1 and CDR2: SGHRS, YFSETQ. Trimming removed 2 bases at V and 7 bases at J, with 16 bases between. The CDR3 runs to 15 residues. The CDR3 loop reads CASSFLVGAENEQFF. CDR3 in DNA: TGCGCCAGCAGCTTTCTCGTAGGGGCGGAGAATGAGCAGTTCTTC.

V gene TRBV12-2 combines with J gene TRBJ2-3; the table calls TRBD2, which could not be checked here. TRBV12-2 is designated a pseudogene. The CDR3 spans 14 residues. The CDR3 DNA reads TGTGCAAGTCGCTTATCCAGCGGGTCAGATACGCAGTATTTT. Translating it yields CASRLSSGSDTQYF.

The genes are TRBV6-6 and TRBJ1-2; tentative D call: TRBD1 (6 bases). V was shortened by 8 bases and J by 8 bases, with 18 bases between the two germline ends. The CDR3 sequence is 13 residues long. Germline-derived CDR1 and CDR2 are MNHNY and SVGAGI (reference sequence). The CDR3: CASRLKQGLGYTF. CDR3 DNA: TGTGCCAGCCGGCTGAAACAGGGTCTCGGCTACACCTTC.

J is TRBJ2-2 and V is TRBV3-1 (or the pseudogene TRBV3-2), with D unclear. CDR1 is LGHDT and CDR2 is YNNKEL in the germline V gene (reference sequence). Trimming took 1 base from V and 6 from J, leaving 15 bases between them. This CDR3 has 16 amino acids. CDR3 DNA: TGTGCCAGCAGCCAAGTGGTGGTAGCCACCCCCGGGGAGCTGTTTTTT. It specifies CASSQVVVATPGELFF.

The V call is TRBV6-5, the J call TRBJ2-5; 9 nucleotides line up with TRBD2. CDR1 and CDR2 from the germline V gene are MNHEY and SVGAGI. The CDR3 is 14 residues long. Germline trimming cut 10 bases from V and 2 bases from J; bases unmatched to any gene: 8. Here the CDR3 DNA reads TGTGCCACCCCGAGCCTAGCGGGGCAAGAGACCCAGTACTTC. It translates to CATPSLAGQETQYF.

The gene calls are TRBV4-1 and TRBJ2-5; possibly TRBD2 for D (6 bases). Germline values: CDR1 MGHRA, CDR2 YSYEKL. The V gene lost 1 base and the J gene lost 1 base, with 13 bases spanning the gap. CDR3 length: 16 residues. The chain's CDR3 is CASSQGPVGGQETQYF. The DNA of the CDR3 is TGCGCCAGCAGCCAAGGGCCTGTCGGGGGCCAAGAGACCCAGTACTTC.